This entry lists 19 T cell receptor beta chains sequenced from one sample in a study of blood T cells in healthy people across ages (dated by TCRdb to between 2014 and 2017). Library generation was performed with 5' RACE. Sequencing was carried out with an Illumina HiSeq 2500. A second PCR of roughly 6 to 11 cycles was performed with a sample-barcoded 5' primer and a J-beta primer mix. Using fastp at Q25 and MiXCR, TCRdb reprocessed the public reads and kept productive beta chains. CDR3 protein duplicates are merged, each entry listing the most common genes and DNA. Present in this sample are hundreds of thousands of distinct CDR3 sequences, around 45% of which were seen just once. The ten biggest clones cover roughly 31% of the sample. Sequencing was done on a sample of blood. Receptors originate from a woman aged 60-70 years in good health.

The chain links TRBV9 to TRBJ1-5; 8 nucleotides line up with TRBD1. The CDR3 covers 16 residues. Germline V gene sequence: CDR1 SGDLS, CDR2 YYNGEE. V gave up 0 bases and J gave up 6 bases; unmatched junction bases: 8. This CDR3 reads CASSVDDWTGSQPQHF. The CDR3 nucleotides read TGTGCCAGCAGCGTAGATGATTGGACAGGGAGTCAGCCCCAGCATTTT.

The rearrangement joins TRBV7-9 to TRBJ1-2; 7 bases line up with TRBD1. Germline lookup yields CDR1 SEHNR and CDR2 FQNEAQ (reference sequence). V shed 5 bases and J 7 bases; nucleotides not matched to a gene: 16. This CDR3 has 16 residues. The CDR3 spells CASSQRPRQGSSGYTF. Written as DNA, the CDR3 is TGTGCCAGCAGCCAGCGGCCCCGACAGGGCTCGTCTGGCTACACCTTC.

V gene TRBV20-1 combines with J gene TRBJ2-4, with 8 bases fitting TRBD1. Near its end, the DNA agrees better with TRBJ2-7, so the J call may be wrong. The CDR3 sequence is 13 residues long. In germline, CDR1 is DFQATT, CDR2 SNEGSKA (reference sequence). The CDR3 bases are TGCAGTGCTAGGGACAGGGTTACCGGCGAGCAGTACTTC. Translation gives CSARDRVTGEQYF.

This clonotype has more than one count but fewer than ten. The chain couples TRBV12-3 or TRBV12-4 to TRBJ2-1, with 8 bases fitting TRBD2. CDR3 length: 15 residues. With 6 bases clipped from V and 7 bases from J, the junction kept 11 bases outside the gene matches. The CDR3 DNA follows: TGTGCCAGCAGCCCAAAGCGGGAGCGACGGAATGAGCAGTTCTTC. It is translated as CASSPKRERRNEQFF.

The rearrangement links TRBV20-1 to TRBJ2-3, with 10 bases lining up with TRBD2. The germline CDR1 and CDR2 sequences are DFQATT and SNEGSKA (reference sequence). V shed 5 bases and J 6 bases; nucleotides not matched to a gene: 5. The CDR3 runs 13 residues. The CDR3 reads CSAGPGLADTQYF. The CDR3 region has the DNA TGCAGTGCTGGGCCGGGACTAGCGGATACGCAGTATTTT.

This clonotype has more than one count but fewer than ten. The V call is TRBV2, the J call TRBJ2-3; D gene uncertain. Trimming removed 3 bases at V and 11 bases at J, with 15 bases between. This CDR3 spans 13 amino acids. Germline V gives CDR1 SNHLY, CDR2 FYNNEI. The CDR3 sequence is CASSEGGYPEQYF. The CDR3 DNA reads TGTGCCAGCAGTGAGGGTGGCTACCCAGAGCAGTATTTT.

This clonotype was seen at least ten times. The chain carries TRBV7-2 and TRBJ2-4; 9 bases are shared with TRBD1. Unmatched junction bases numbered 6, after V lost 5 bases and J lost 1 base. The CDR3 sequence is 16 residues long. Germline-derived CDR1 and CDR2 are SGHTA and FQGNSA. The CDR3 spells CASSLSTGGAKNIQYF. CDR3 bases: TGTGCCAGCAGCCTATCGACAGGGGGTGCCAAAAACATTCAGTACTTC.

This sequence joins TRBV7-2 and TRBJ1-2; D is unresolved. CDR1 is SGHTA and CDR2 is FQGNSA in the germline V gene. The CDR3 is made up of 13 amino acids. V was cut by 0 bases and J by 7 bases, with 9 bases left in between. This CDR3 reads CASSLARHFGYTF. CDR3 coding DNA: TGTGCCAGCAGCTTAGCCCGACATTTTGGCTACACCTTC.

This clonotype was detected only once. The chain combines TRBV5-1 with TRBJ1-1; 7 bases align to TRBD1. Trimming cost V 2 bases and J 0 bases; bases outside gene matches: 13. The germline V gene has CDR1 SGHRS and CDR2 YFSETQ. This CDR3 region has 18 residues. The CDR3 DNA reads TGCGCCAGCAGCTTCTCCCCGGGGACAGCATTAATGAACACTGAAGCTTTCTTT. Its protein is CASSFSPGTALMNTEAFF.

The CDR3 region has the DNA TGTGCCAGCAGCCCTCATGGGGAGAATCAAGAGACCCAGTACTTC. It encodes CASSPHGENQETQYF. This chain connects TRBV7-9 to TRBJ2-7, with D possibly matching TRBD2 (5 bases). The J call may be incorrect, as the DNA end agrees better with TRBJ2-5. This CDR3 region has 15 residues. Germline V lookup: CDR1 SEHNR, CDR2 FQNEAQ (reference sequence).

The rearrangement joins TRBV19 to TRBJ1-4; the D gene is possibly TRBD1 (5 bases). The CDR3 contains 14 residues. V shed 9 bases and J shed 0 bases, with 11 bases lying between them. Germline assignment: CDR1 LNHDA and CDR2 SQIVND (reference sequence). DNA of the CDR3: TGTGCCAGCGCTGACAGCCCAACTAATGAAAAACTGTTTTTT. Its translation: CASADSPTNEKLFF.

The genes are TRBV29-1 and TRBJ1-5; D remains unclear. V lost 2 bases and J 0 bases, leaving 11 bases between the germline ends. This CDR3 is 15 amino acids long. CDR1 and CDR2 (germline): SQVTM, ANQGSEA. The CDR3 DNA reads TGCAGCGTTGAAAAGGCCAGGCATAGCAATCAGCCCCAGCATTTT. This encodes CSVEKARHSNQPQHF. Combining the CDR3 with reference TRBV29-1 and TRBJ1-5 gives the whole variable domain SAVISQKPSRDICQRGTSLTIQCQVDSQVTMMFWYRQQPGQSLTLIATANQGSEATYESGFVIDKFPISRPNLTFSTLTVSNMSPEDSSIYLCSVEKARHSNQPQHFGDGTRLSIL.

The chain carries TRBV5-6 and TRBJ2-5; D might be TRBD1 or TRBD2, each matching 6 bases. V dropped 4 bases and J dropped 5 bases, with 12 bases sitting between them. CDR3 length: 13 amino acids. Germline CDR1 is SGHDT and CDR2 is YYEEEE. The CDR3 is CASSRGTSETQYF. The CDR3 DNA reads as TGTGCCAGCAGCCGGGGGACATCGGAGACCCAGTACTTC.

This chain uses TRBV20-1 with TRBJ2-7; weak D call: TRBD2 (5 bases). Germline CDR1 is DFQATT and CDR2 is SNEGSKA (reference sequence). Trimming took 5 bases from V and 0 from J, leaving 11 bases between them. The CDR3 totals 13 residues. The CDR3: CSAFSGSSYEQYF. The CDR3 DNA reads as TGCAGTGCTTTCTCGGGGAGCTCCTACGAGCAGTACTTC.

The chain links TRBV20-1 to TRBJ2-7; D unclear. V lost 1 base to trimming and J lost 3 bases, with 4 bases between them. This CDR3 contains 11 residues. Germline CDR1 reads DFQATT; CDR2 reads SNEGSKA (reference sequence). This chain's CDR3 is CSARGYYEQYF. CDR3 coding DNA: TGCAGTGCTAGAGGGTACTACGAGCAGTACTTC.

The chain is built from TRBV4-3 and TRBJ2-1; D is possibly TRBD2 (7 bases). The V and J ends lost 4 bases and 7 bases respectively, with 17 bases between them. Germline V gene lookup returns CDR1 LGHNA and CDR2 YSLEER. The CDR3 sequence is 15 residues long. Here the CDR3 reads CASSPRIGGGNEQFF. In DNA form, the CDR3 reads TGCGCCAGCAGCCCGCGGATAGGGGGAGGGAATGAGCAGTTCTTC.

This sequence joins TRBV29-1 and TRBJ1-5; 7 bases are a match to TRBD1. Trimming cost V 5 bases and J 4 bases; bases outside gene matches: 2. CDR3 length: 12 residues. Germline loops: CDR1 SQVTM, CDR2 ANQGSEA. The CDR3 DNA reads TGCAGCGTTTGGGACAGTAATCAGCCCCAGCATTTT. Translating gives CSVWDSNQPQHF.

The chain couples TRBV12-3 or TRBV12-4 to TRBJ1-2; a possible D gene is TRBD1 (5 bases). This CDR3 has 17 residues. V lost 3 bases and J lost 1, with 18 bases in between. CDR3 amino acids: CASSFLSGTDDNYGYTF. As DNA, the CDR3 is TGTGCCAGCAGTTTCCTCTCAGGGACCGACGATAACTATGGCTACACCTTC.

About this clonotype itself: The germline gene is not matched at one end of the junction; a read error may be the cause. The CDR3 DNA reads TGTGTCAGCCCCAGGGGGCAAGAGACCCAGTACTTC. This sequence encodes CVSPRGQETQYF. V and J are TRBV6-2 or TRBV6-3 and TRBJ2-5, with 7 bases identical to TRBD1. Germline V gene lookup returns CDR1 MNHEY and CDR2 SVGEGT. The CDR3 spans 12 residues.